The clone carrying this TCR beta chain was counted ten times or more. This record comes from a study of human T cells and chemical hapten exposure. Documented time point: patch test 3, about 24 weeks after DPC sensitization. Treatment here: therapeutic diphenylcyclopropenone sensitization with weekly scalp DPC. The CDR3 consists of 16 residues. The germline V and J ends were trimmed by 8 bases and 2 bases, with 20 bases remaining between them. In germline, CDR1 is LGHDT, CDR2 YNNKEL (reference sequence). Authors' analysis steps: Across samples, TCR counts had a median of roughly 96,000 and ranged from about 20,000 to 750,000. TCRdb independently ran MiXCR on the RACE reads; one entry per CDR3 protein. TCRdb, not the original authors, processed these V and J calls. The top ten clones hold approximately 2.2% of a sample with just under 65,000 distinct CDR3 sequences, approximately 10% of them seen once.

The V call is TRBV3-1, the J call TRBJ2-3, with D perhaps matching TRBD2 (6 bases). This TCR came from a woman in her twenties or thirties with alopecia areata. Some clones in this sample may be carry-over from other donors' samples. This specimen was whole blood, taken in connection with sensitization to the hapten diphenylcyclopropenone (DPC). The DNA of the CDR3 is TGTGCCAGCGCCCAAGGTTTCGCGGGGACCACAGATACGCAGTATTTT. It translates to CASAQGFAGTTDTQYF.